The 16 T cell receptor beta chains presented below share a single source sample, sequenced in a study of PD-L1 blockade in urothelial cancer. The assay was immunoSEQ multiplex PCR, and TCRdb's table has in-frame clones only and misses some. This table has 45,000 or so clones, 88% appearing once. Sequenced here: PBMCs, sampled around atezolizumab (anti-PD-L1) treatment. Receptors originate from a man aged 80 or over with urothelial cancer.

In its sample, this clone was seen once. The V and J genes are TRBV4-3 and TRBJ2-7; 7 nucleotides line up with TRBD1. This CDR3 contains 16 residues. V shed 1 base and J 1 base; nucleotides not matched to a gene: 7. Germline V gives CDR1 LGHNA, CDR2 YSLEER. The CDR3, as DNA: TGCGCCAGCAGCCAAGGGAGACAGGGTTTTTCCTACGAGCAGTACTTC. Amino acid sequence: CASSQGRQGFSYEQYF.

This clone was counted a few times. This chain uses TRBV7-2 with TRBJ2-7; D unclear. CDR3 length equals 13 residues. The V and J ends lost 9 bases and 5 bases respectively, with 17 bases between them. The germline V gene has CDR1 SGHTA and CDR2 FQGNSA. The CDR3: CASSNPGRNEQYF. The DNA of the CDR3 is TGTGCCAGTAGCAATCCAGGCCGCAACGAGCAGTACTTC.

CDR3 sequence reads: CASSPRTVFGYTF. The CDR3 nucleotides are TGTGCCAGCAGCCCCCGGACAGTATTTGGCTACACCTTC. The gene calls are TRBV21-1 and TRBJ1-2; the table's D call, TRBD1, was not checked against the DNA. TRBV21-1 is recorded as a pseudogene. This CDR3 spans 13 amino acids.

V is TRBV9 and J is TRBJ2-7, with 7 positions matching TRBD1. This CDR3 is 18 amino acids long. V shed 4 bases and J 0 bases; nucleotides not matched to a gene: 16. Germline values: CDR1 SGDLS, CDR2 YYNGEE. CDR3 nucleotides: TGTGCCAGCAGCCCTCCACTGACAGGGTTCCTTAGCTCCTACGAGCAGTACTTC. Protein sequence: CASSPPLTGFLSSYEQYF.

This clone has just one count. V and J are TRBV10-2 and TRBJ2-5; 8 nucleotides line up with TRBD1. Germline lookup yields CDR1 WSHSY and CDR2 SAAADI. V lost 4 bases to trimming and J lost 0 bases; unmatched junction nucleotides: 4. The length of the CDR3 is 15 residues. CDR3 coding DNA: TGCGCCAGCAGTGGCATGACAGGGGACCAAGAGACCCAGTACTTC. It encodes CASSGMTGDQETQYF.

The chain has TRBV6-6 and TRBJ2-3, with a weak D call TRBD1 (5 bases). Germline CDR1 is MNHNY and CDR2 is SVGAGI (reference sequence). Deletions cut 10 bases from V and 4 bases from J, with 9 bases between. The CDR3 covers 11 residues. CDR3 bases: TGTGCCACTTGGACACCAGATACGCAGTATTTT. Translation gives CATWTPDTQYF.

The DNA of the CDR3 is TGTGCCAGCAGGCCCCCGGGACAATCTAGCACAGATACGCAGTATTTT. Protein product: CASRPPGQSSTDTQYF. V is TRBV28 and J is TRBJ2-3; D perhaps matches TRBD1 (6 bases). The CDR3 sequence is 16 residues long. Germline CDR1 is MDHEN and CDR2 is SYDVKM. Trimming stripped 6 bases from V and 0 bases from J, with 16 bases between.

V and J are TRBV19 and TRBJ2-3, with TRBD1 matching over 12 bases. The CDR3 runs to 16 residues. With 5 bases clipped from V and 6 bases from J, the junction kept 9 bases outside the gene matches. Germline V gene sequence: CDR1 LNHDA, CDR2 SQIVND (reference sequence). The CDR3 reads CASSLPGTGGGDTQYF. DNA of the CDR3: TGTGCCAGTAGTCTTCCCGGGACAGGGGGCGGGGATACGCAGTATTTT.

The CDR3 region has the DNA TGCGCCAGCAGCCAAGTAGAGGGCTACAATGAGCAGTTCTTC. Protein: CASSQVEGYNEQFF. This chain joins TRBV4-3 and TRBJ2-1; D is perhaps TRBD2 (5 bases). V lost 1 base and J 3 bases, leaving 7 bases between the germline ends. The germline V gene encodes CDR1 LGHNA and CDR2 YSLEER. The CDR3 is 14 residues long.

The chain employs TRBV6-5 and TRBJ2-5, with 7 bases that match TRBD1. With V trimmed by 4 bases and J by 3 bases, 8 bases remained unmatched. CDR1 MNHEY and CDR2 SVGAGI come from the germline V gene. This CDR3 comprises 15 residues. The CDR3 region is CASSSTRGREETQYF. The DNA for the CDR3 is TGTGCCAGCAGTTCCACTAGGGGGCGGGAAGAGACCCAGTACTTC.

This chain joins TRBV5-1 and TRBJ2-3; 7 bases fit TRBD2. The junction had 4 bases not matched to a gene; V was cut back by 2 bases and J by 4 bases. This CDR3 spans 14 amino acids. Germline V lookup: CDR1 SGHRS, CDR2 YFSETQ. CDR3 in DNA: TGCGCCAGCAGCTTCCTAGCGGTTTCAGATACGCAGTATTTT. Translating gives CASSFLAVSDTQYF.

The chain links TRBV6-5 to TRBJ2-1, with D tentatively TRBD2 (5 bases). Per germline, CDR1 MNHEY and CDR2 SVGAGI. The CDR3 length is 15 residues. The germline V and J ends were trimmed by 6 bases and 0 bases, with 12 bases remaining between them. Written as DNA, the CDR3 is TGTGCCAGCAGGTGGGAGCCGGACTCCTACAATGAGCAGTTCTTC. Translation: CASRWEPDSYNEQFF.

This rearrangement joins TRBV13 to TRBJ2-3; D perhaps matches TRBD2 (7 bases). V was trimmed by 2 bases and J by 10 bases, leaving 25 bases between them. CDR1 is PRHDT, CDR2 FYEKMQ, per germline (reference sequence). CDR3 length: 17 amino acids. The CDR3 bases are TGTGCCAGCAGCTTATACGGCGGGGGCGCAGTGGGGGGGCCGCAGTATTTT. Protein product: CASSLYGGGAVGGPQYF.

A single count supports this clone. CDR3 region: CASSRGTSGTGELFF. CDR3 nucleotide sequence: TGTGCCAGCAGTCGTGGGACTAGCGGCACCGGGGAGCTGTTTTTT. The chain has TRBV6-5 and TRBJ2-2; 11 bases fit TRBD2. After removal of 5 bases from V and 4 bases from J, the junction contained 3 bases not matched to a gene. Germline V lookup: CDR1 MNHEY, CDR2 SVGAGI. The CDR3 covers 15 residues.

This clone was counted between two and nine times. The chain has TRBV30 and TRBJ2-1; 10 bases are a match to TRBD2. The CDR3 extends over 14 amino acids. Per germline, CDR1 GTSNPN and CDR2 SVGIG (reference sequence). Germline trimming cut 3 bases from V and 7 bases from J; bases unmatched to any gene: 6. DNA for the CDR3: TGTGCCTGGAGGCTAGCGGGAGTTGAAAATGAGCAGTTCTTC. This encodes CAWRLAGVENEQFF.

CDR3 protein: CASSPQLASGNLADTQYF. In DNA, the CDR3 is TGTGCCAGCTCACCACAATTGGCTAGCGGCAACCTGGCAGATACGCAGTATTTT. This chain uses TRBV18 with TRBJ2-3; 7 nucleotides align to TRBD2. CDR1 KGHSH and CDR2 LQKENI come from the germline V gene. V trimming: 1 base; J trimming: 4 bases; junction bases outside the gene matches: 14. The CDR3 is 18 residues long.